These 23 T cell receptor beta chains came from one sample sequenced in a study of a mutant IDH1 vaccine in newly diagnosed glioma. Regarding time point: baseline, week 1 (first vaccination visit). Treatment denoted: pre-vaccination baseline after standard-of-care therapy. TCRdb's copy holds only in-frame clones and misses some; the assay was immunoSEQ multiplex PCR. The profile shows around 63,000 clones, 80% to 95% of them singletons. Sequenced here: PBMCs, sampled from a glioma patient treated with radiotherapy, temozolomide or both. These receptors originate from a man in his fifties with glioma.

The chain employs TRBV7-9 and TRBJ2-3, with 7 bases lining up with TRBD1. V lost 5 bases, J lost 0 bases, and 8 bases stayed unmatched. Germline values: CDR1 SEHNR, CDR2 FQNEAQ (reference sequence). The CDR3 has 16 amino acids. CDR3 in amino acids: CASSEYRGLSTDTQYF. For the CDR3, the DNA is TGTGCCAGCAGCGAATACAGGGGCCTCAGCACAGATACGCAGTATTTT. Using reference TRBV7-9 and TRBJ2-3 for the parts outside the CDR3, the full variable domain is DTGVSQNPRHKITKRGQNVTFRCDPISEHNRLYWYRQTLGQGPEFLTYFQNEAQLEKSRLLSDRFSAERPKGSFSTLEIQRTEQGDSAMYLCASSEYRGLSTDTQYFGPGTRLTVL.

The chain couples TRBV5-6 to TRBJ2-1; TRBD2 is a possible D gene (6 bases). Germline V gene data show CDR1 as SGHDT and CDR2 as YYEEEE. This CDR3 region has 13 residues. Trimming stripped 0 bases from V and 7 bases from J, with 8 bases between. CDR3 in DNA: TGTGCCAGCAGCTTGGAGGGGACTAATGAGCAGTTCTTC. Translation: CASSLEGTNEQFF.

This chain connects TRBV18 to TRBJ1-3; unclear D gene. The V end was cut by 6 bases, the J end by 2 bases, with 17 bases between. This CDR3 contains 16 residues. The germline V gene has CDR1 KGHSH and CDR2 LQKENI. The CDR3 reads CASSGSHGGPGNTIYF. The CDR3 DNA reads TGTGCCAGCTCGGGTTCACATGGCGGGCCTGGAAACACCATATATTTT. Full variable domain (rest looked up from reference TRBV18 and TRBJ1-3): NAGVMQNPRHLVRRRGQEARLRCSPMKGHSHVYWYRQLPEEGLKFMVYLQKENIIDESGMPKERFSAEFPKEGPSILRIQQVVRGDSAAYFCASSGSHGGPGNTIYFGEGSWLTVV.

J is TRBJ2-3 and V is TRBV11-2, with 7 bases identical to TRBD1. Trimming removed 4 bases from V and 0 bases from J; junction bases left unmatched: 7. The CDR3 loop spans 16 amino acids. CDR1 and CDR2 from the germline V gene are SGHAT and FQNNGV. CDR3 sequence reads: CASSWPGQPSTDTQYF. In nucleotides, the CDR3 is TGTGCCAGCAGCTGGCCGGGACAGCCGAGCACAGATACGCAGTATTTT.

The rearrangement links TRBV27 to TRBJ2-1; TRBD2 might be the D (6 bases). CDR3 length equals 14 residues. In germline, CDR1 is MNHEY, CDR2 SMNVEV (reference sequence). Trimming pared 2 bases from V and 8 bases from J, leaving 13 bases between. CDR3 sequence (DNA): TGTGCCAGCAGTTTACGACTAGTTGGGGATGAGCAGTTCTTC. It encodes CASSLRLVGDEQFF.

The CDR3, as DNA: TGCGCCAGCAGCTCTTGGGGGACTAGCGGGTCGGGGGATACGCAGTATTTT. This sequence encodes CASSSWGTSGSGDTQYF. The gene calls are TRBV5-1 and TRBJ2-3; 12 bases are a match to TRBD2. Per the germline V gene, CDR1 is SGHRS and CDR2 is YFSETQ. The junction had 11 bases not matched to a gene; V was cut back by 3 bases and J by 6 bases. The CDR3 has 17 residues.

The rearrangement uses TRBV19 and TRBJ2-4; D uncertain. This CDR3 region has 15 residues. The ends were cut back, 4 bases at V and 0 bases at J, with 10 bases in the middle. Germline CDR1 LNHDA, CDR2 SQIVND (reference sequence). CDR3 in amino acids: CASSRRDLAKNIQYF. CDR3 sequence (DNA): TGTGCCAGTAGTAGAAGGGATCTAGCCAAAAACATTCAGTACTTC. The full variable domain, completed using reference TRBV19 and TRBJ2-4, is DGGITQSPKYLFRKEGQNVTLSCEQNLNHDAMYWYRQDPGQGLRLIYYSQIVNDFQKGDIAEGYSVSREKKESFPLTVTSAQKNPTAFYLCASSRRDLAKNIQYFGAGTRLSVL.

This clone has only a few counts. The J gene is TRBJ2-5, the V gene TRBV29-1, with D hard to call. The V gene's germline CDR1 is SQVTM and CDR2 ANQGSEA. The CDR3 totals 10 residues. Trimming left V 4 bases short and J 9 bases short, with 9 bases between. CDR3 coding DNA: TGCAGCGTTGGTGACGCGGCCCAGTACTTC. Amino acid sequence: CSVGDAAQYF.

The CDR3 protein is CASSDKGTPQYF. As DNA, the CDR3 is TGTGCCAGCAGTGATAAGGGAACTCCCCAGTACTTC. This chain uses TRBV2 with TRBJ2-5; D gene ambiguous. The germline V gene has CDR1 SNHLY and CDR2 FYNNEI. The V end was cut by 3 bases, the J end by 9 bases, with 11 bases between. This CDR3 region has 12 residues.

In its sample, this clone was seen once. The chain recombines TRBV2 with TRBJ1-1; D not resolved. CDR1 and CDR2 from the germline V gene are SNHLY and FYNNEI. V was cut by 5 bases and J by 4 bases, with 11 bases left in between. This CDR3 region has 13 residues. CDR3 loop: CASSRQSGTEAFF. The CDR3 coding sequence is TGTGCCAGCAGTAGGCAGTCCGGCACTGAAGCTTTCTTT.

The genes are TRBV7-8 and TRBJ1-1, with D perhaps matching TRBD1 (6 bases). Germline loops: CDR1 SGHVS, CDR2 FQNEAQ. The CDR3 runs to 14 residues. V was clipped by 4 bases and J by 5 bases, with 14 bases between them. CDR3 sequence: CASSSTGMGTEAFF. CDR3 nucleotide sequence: TGTGCCAGCAGCTCCACAGGGATGGGGACTGAAGCTTTCTTT.

CDR3 bases: TGTGCCAGCAGTTCTCAGGGGGCGAGCTACACCTTC. Amino acid sequence: CASSSQGASYTF. The J gene is TRBJ1-2, the V gene TRBV6-6, with 8 bases lining up with TRBD1. The CDR3 totals 12 residues. The V gene end was trimmed by 4 bases and the J gene end by 9 bases; junction bases not matched to a gene: 4. Germline values: CDR1 MNHNY, CDR2 SVGAGI (reference sequence).

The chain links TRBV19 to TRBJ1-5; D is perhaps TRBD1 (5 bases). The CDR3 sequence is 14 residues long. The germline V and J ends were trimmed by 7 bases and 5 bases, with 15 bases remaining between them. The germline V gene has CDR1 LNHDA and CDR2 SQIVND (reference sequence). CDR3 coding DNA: TGTGCCAGTATGGGGGAGGTCAGGCATCAGCCCCAGCATTTT. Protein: CASMGEVRHQPQHF. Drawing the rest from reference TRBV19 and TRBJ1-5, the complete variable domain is DGGITQSPKYLFRKEGQNVTLSCEQNLNHDAMYWYRQDPGQGLRLIYYSQIVNDFQKGDIAEGYSVSREKKESFPLTVTSAQKNPTAFYLCASMGEVRHQPQHFGDGTRLSIL.

The CDR3 region has the DNA TGTGCCAGTAGTCTCCAGGGGGTCACGAGCAATCAGCCCCAGCATTTT. The encoded protein is CASSLQGVTSNQPQHF. The V and J genes are TRBV19 and TRBJ1-5; TRBD1 agrees at 7 bases. Germline CDR1 and CDR2: LNHDA and SQIVND (reference sequence). V lost 5 bases and J lost 1; bases outside the gene matches: 8. CDR3 length equals 16 residues. The entire variable domain, with the rest obtained from reference TRBV19 and TRBJ1-5, is as follows: DGGITQSPKYLFRKEGQNVTLSCEQNLNHDAMYWYRQDPGQGLRLIYYSQIVNDFQKGDIAEGYSVSREKKESFPLTVTSAQKNPTAFYLCASSLQGVTSNQPQHFGDGTRLSIL.

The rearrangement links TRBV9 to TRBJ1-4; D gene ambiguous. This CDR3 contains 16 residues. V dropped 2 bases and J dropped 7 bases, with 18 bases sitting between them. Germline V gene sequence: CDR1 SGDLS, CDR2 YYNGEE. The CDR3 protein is CASSVGLGARGEKLFF. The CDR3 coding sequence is TGTGCCAGCAGCGTTGGATTGGGCGCTCGGGGTGAAAAACTGTTTTTT.

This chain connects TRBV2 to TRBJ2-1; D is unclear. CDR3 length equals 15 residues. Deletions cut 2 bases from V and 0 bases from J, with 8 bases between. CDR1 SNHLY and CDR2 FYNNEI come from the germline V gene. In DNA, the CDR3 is TGTGCCAGCAGTGAAAGTCGAAGCTCCTACAATGAGCAGTTCTTC. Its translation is CASSESRSSYNEQFF.

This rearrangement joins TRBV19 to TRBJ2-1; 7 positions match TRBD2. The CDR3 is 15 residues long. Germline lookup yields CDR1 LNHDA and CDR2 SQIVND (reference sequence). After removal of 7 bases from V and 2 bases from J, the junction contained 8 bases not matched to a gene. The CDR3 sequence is CASTREGMTYNEQFF. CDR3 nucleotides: TGTGCCAGTACCAGGGAGGGTATGACCTACAATGAGCAGTTCTTC.

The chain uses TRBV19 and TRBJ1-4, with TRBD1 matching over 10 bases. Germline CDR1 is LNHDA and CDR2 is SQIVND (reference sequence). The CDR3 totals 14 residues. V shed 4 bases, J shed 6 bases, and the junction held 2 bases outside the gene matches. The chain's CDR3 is CASSTGTGDEKLFF. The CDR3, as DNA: TGTGCCAGTAGTACCGGGACAGGGGATGAAAAACTGTTTTTT.

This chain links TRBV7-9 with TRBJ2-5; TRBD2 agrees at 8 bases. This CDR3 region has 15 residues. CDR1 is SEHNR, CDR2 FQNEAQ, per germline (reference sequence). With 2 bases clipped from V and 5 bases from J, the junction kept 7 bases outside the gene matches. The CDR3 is CASSLPGGSEETQYF. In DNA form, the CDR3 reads TGTGCCAGCAGCTTACCGGGAGGGAGCGAGGAGACCCAGTACTTC.

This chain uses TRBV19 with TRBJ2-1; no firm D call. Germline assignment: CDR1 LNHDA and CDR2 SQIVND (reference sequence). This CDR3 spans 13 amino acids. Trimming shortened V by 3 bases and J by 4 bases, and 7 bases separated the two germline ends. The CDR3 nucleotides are TGTGCCAGTAGTATTAGTGTGTACAATGAGCAGTTCTTC. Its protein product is CASSISVYNEQFF.

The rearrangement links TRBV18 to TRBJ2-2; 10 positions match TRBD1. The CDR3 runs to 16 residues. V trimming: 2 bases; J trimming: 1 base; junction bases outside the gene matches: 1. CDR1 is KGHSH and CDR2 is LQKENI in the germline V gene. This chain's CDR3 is CASSPGDRGNTGELFF. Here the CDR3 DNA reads TGTGCCAGCTCACCAGGGGACAGGGGGAACACCGGGGAGCTGTTTTTT.

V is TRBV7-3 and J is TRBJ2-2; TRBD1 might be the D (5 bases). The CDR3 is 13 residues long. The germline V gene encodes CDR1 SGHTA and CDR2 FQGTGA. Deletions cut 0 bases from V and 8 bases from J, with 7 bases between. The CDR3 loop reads CASSLTRQGELFF. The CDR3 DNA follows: TGTGCCAGCAGCTTAACGCGACAGGGGGAGCTGTTTTTT.

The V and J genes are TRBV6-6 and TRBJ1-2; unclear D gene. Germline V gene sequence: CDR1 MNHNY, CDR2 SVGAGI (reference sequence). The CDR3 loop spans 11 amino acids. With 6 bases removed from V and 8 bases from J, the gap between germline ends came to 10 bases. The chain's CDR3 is CASSTWRGYTF. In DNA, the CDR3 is TGTGCCAGCAGCACCTGGCGAGGCTACACCTTC.